The clone carrying this T cell receptor (beta chain) has a handful of counts. These data are taken from a study of radiation and T cells in renal cell carcinoma. Trimming removed 10 bases from V and 1 base from J; junction bases left unmatched: 12. Germline CDR1 reads SGHVS; CDR2 reads FQNEAQ. This CDR3 is built from 16 residues. Specified time point: baseline pretreatment blood. Treatment here: 15 Gy SBRT to primary tumor, nephrectomy 4 weeks later. TCRdb keeps only in-frame clones here, not all; method: immunoSEQ multiplex PCR. In the table there are tens of thousands of clones, 82% of which are singletons.

The chain has TRBV7-8 and TRBJ2-2; the match to TRBD2 covers 7 bases. Sequenced material: blood, taken from a patient whose treatment included radiotherapy and nephrectomy. The sequence came from a man aged 55 to 70 with renal cell carcinoma. In DNA form, the CDR3 reads TGTGCCAACGACCCAGTAAGCGGGGTGAACACCGGGGAGCTGTTTTTT. This codes for CANDPVSGVNTGELFF.